The entry below describes one T cell receptor (beta chain). The trim removed 6 bases at V and 7 bases at J, leaving 15 bases unmatched. Germline CDR1 is SGDLS and CDR2 is YYNGEE. The CDR3 extends over 16 amino acids. This sample stems from a study of blood T cell repertoires in COVID-19. Repertoires were generated with immunoSEQ multiplex PCR, while TCRdb's copy carries only in-frame clones and drops some. The sample includes 350,000 or so clones, about 92% of them seen just once. Sequenced input: peripheral blood. The clonotype comes from a woman aged 60 to 75 with COVID-19, enrolled during active disease. This chain links TRBV9 with TRBJ1-4; 7 bases agree with TRBD1. The CDR3 nucleotides are TGTGCCAGCACCCCCCGTGGATGGGACAGCCCTGAAAAACTGTTTTTT. Translated: CASTPRGWDSPEKLFF.